The present TCR beta chain was sequenced within a study of blood T cell repertoires in COVID-19. Overall study: Sample material is recorded as cDNA or gDNA derived from T cells, B-cell-depleted T cells, or PBMCs.

Germline-derived CDR1 and CDR2 are SEHNR and FQNEAQ (reference sequence). CDR3 length equals 15 residues. Unmatched junction bases numbered 0, after V lost 0 bases and J lost 1 base. Original data processing: From reference gene primer amplification, estimates of nucleated cell counts were derived. The repertoire was sequenced with immunoSEQ multiplex PCR; TCRdb's copy has only in-frame clones and lacks some. V and J calls plus clone size are reproduced from that table; the DNA served to infer D and trimming. This sample yields under 100,000 clones, of which around 87% are seen a single time; 1.1% belongs to the top ten.

The receptor was derived from a human donor in a cohort sampled during active COVID-19. The chain combines TRBV7-9 with TRBJ2-3; 8 nucleotides align to TRBD1. Sequencing input: peripheral blood. The CDR3, as DNA: TGTGCCAGCAGCTTAGCGACAGGGGGCACAGATACGCAGTATTTT. The encoded protein is CASSLATGGTDTQYF.